Sequencing of this T cell receptor beta chain was carried out in a study of T cell repertoires in cytomegalovirus infection (dated by TCRdb to between 2018 and 2021). In the study overall: Donor HLA type was relevant to the analysis, as public TCR beta signatures indicated carriage of CMV infection together with the matching HLA type. Points the paper makes about the study in general: Cumulative frequency of public TCR beta family members discriminated carriers of CMV infection plus the relevant HLA type in this cohort and an independent roughly 330-donor cohort. The ex vivo response was dominated by HLA-C-restricted CMV-specific TCR beta clonotypes, and the single most frequent clonotype in two of eight donors was supplied by these HLA-C-restricted clonotypes.

To note about this clonotype: Which antigen it targets is not known. Base qualities are not provided; no much larger clone lies one nucleotide away.

Sequencing was performed on an Illumina HiSeq 1500. TCRdb redid the processing of the public reads, applying fastp at Q25 and MiXCR, and retained in-frame beta chains. Each entry merges the rows of one CDR3 protein and shows their most common DNA and genes. The sample has over 100,000 distinct CDR3 sequences on record, over 9.5% of them singletons. The top ten clones comprise approximately 31% of the sample. Sequencing used PBMCs, sequenced either directly or after in vitro stimulation (not recorded which). This clonotype was obtained from a human donor in good health (CMV status not recorded). Some clones in this sample may be carry-over from other donors' samples.

For the CDR3, the sequence is CASSFRTQNYGYTF. The nucleotide sequence reads as follows: TGTGCCAGCAGCTTCCGAACACAAAACTATGGCTACACCTTC. This sequence uses TRBV7-9 and TRBJ1-2, with the D gene call left open. The CDR3 covers 14 residues, taking in both the cysteine and the phenylalanine. Only the CDR3 portion is preserved as DNA: 42 bases, with reading frame beginning at the first base. V is shortened by 3 bases, J by 2 bases, and the region joining them spans 10 bases. The CDR1 and CDR2 encoded by the germline V gene (reference sequence) are SEHNR and FQNEAQ.